This TCR beta chain was observed in a study of shared clonotypes between healthy human individuals. CD4+ cells were split into CD45RA+ naive and CD45RA-negative memory subsets. A note on this clone: No antigen is known for it.

Study-level results: When naive CD4 clonotypes were compared across a handful of donors, about 4.8% were shared.

Some clones are missing from TCRdb's copy, which holds only in-frame ones; the method was immunoSEQ multiplex PCR. The table has a few million clones, approximately 92% seen once; the top ten hold roughly 0.13%. V was clipped by 6 bases and J by 0 bases, with 14 bases between them. Germline V gene lookup returns CDR1 SEHNR and CDR2 FQNEAQ (reference sequence). The CDR3 runs 15 residues. The clonotype originates from a man younger than 35 in good health. V and J are TRBV7-9 and TRBJ1-2; D is unresolved. The sequenced sample was naive CD4+ T cells sorted from blood. This sample's subset: CD45RA+ positively selected. Here the CDR3 reads CASSLDSVANYGYTF. CDR3 nucleotide sequence: TGTGCCAGCAGTCTCGACTCAGTAGCTAACTATGGCTACACCTTC. The whole variable domain, filled in from reference TRBV7-9 and TRBJ1-2, reads DTGVSQNPRHKITKRGQNVTFRCDPISEHNRLYWYRQTLGQGPEFLTYFQNEAQLEKSRLLSDRFSAERPKGSFSTLEIQRTEQGDSAMYLCASSLDSVANYGYTFGSGTRLTVV.